The entry that follows covers one T cell receptor (beta chain) sequence. What it recognizes is unknown. Compared with germline, one end of the junction differs, possibly owing to a read error. The data belong to a study of radiotherapy plus CTLA-4 blockade in lung cancer. Looking at the study overall: Disease control was seen in about 34% of patients, objective responses in approximately 19%. Notes on the study in general: The authors reported that early blood T cell clone dynamics, with interferon-beta, best predicted response. Clones derived from tumor TCRs expanded in blood after radiotherapy plus ipilimumab.

Patients had chemo-refractory metastatic non-small-cell lung cancer and received focal radiation plus CTLA-4 blockade that used ipilimumab. The CDR3 length is 14 residues. Germline values: CDR1 MNHEY, CDR2 SMNVEV (reference sequence). Only in-frame clones appear in the TCRdb table, and some are missing; sequencing was by immunoSEQ multiplex PCR. The sample yields about 100,000 clones, around four fifths seen once. The sample was peripheral blood, taken from a patient treated with radiotherapy plus ipilimumab. The chain carries TRBV27 and TRBJ1-5, with D tentatively TRBD1 (6 bases). This TCR derives from a human donor with non-small cell lung cancer who had stable disease on radiotherapy plus ipilimumab. CDR3 DNA sequence: TGTGCCAGCAGCAAACAGGGTAGCGATCAGCCCCAGCATTTT. Its translation: CASSKQGSDQPQHF.